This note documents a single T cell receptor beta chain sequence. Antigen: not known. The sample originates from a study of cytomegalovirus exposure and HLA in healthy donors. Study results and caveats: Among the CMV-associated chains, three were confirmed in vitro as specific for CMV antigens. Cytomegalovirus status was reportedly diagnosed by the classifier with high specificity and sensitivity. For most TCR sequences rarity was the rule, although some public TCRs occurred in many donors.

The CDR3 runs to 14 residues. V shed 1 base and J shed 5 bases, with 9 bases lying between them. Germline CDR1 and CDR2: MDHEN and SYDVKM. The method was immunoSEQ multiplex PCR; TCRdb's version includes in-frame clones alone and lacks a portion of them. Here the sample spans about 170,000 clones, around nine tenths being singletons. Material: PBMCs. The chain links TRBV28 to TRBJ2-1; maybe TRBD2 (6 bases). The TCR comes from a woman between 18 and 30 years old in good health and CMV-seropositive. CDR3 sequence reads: CASSLFGSDNEQFF. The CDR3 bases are TGTGCCAGCAGTTTATTCGGGAGTGACAATGAGCAGTTCTTC.